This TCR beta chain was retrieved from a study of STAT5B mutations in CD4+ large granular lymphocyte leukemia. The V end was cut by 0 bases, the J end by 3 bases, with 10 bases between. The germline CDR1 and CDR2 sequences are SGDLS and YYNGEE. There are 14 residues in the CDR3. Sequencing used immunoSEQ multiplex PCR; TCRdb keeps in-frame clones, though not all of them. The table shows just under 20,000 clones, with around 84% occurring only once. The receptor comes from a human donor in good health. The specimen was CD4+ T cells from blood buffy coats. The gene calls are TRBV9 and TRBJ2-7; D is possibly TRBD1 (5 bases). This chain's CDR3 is CASSVGQRNYEQYF. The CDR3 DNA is TGTGCCAGCAGCGTAGGACAGAGAAACTACGAGCAGTACTTC. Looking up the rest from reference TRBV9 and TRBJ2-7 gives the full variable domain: DSGVTQTPKHLITATGQRVTLRCSPRSGDLSVYWYQQSLDQGLQFLIQYYNGEERAKGNILERFSAQQFPDLHSELNLSSLELGDSALYFCASSVGQRNYEQYFGPGTRLTVT.